This TCR beta chain came from a study of shared T cell receptors in the human thymus. The germline V gene encodes CDR1 LNHDA and CDR2 SQIVND (reference sequence). The length of the CDR3 is 14 residues. Trimming cost V 8 bases and J 1 base; bases outside gene matches: 6. The method was immunoSEQ multiplex PCR; TCRdb's version includes in-frame clones alone and lacks a portion of them. Among hundreds of thousands of clones, roughly 90% were seen once, and the ten largest hold about 0.01%. The same sample was also studied in work on human thymus T cells. That study reports: Gene usage for V and J segments appeared biased in thymic and blood repertoires.

The chain joins TRBV19 to TRBJ2-3; 7 bases map to TRBD2. Sequences were obtained from thymocytes. This TCR came from a boy under two years old with a congenital heart defect. The CDR3 spells CASHASGGTDTQYF. The CDR3 bases are TGTGCCAGTCATGCCAGCGGGGGCACAGATACGCAGTATTTT.